A selection of T cell receptor beta chains follows, all from one sample in a study of CD8 T cells in ankylosing spondylitis. TCRdb redid the calling of the 5' RACE reads with MiXCR, one entry per CDR3 protein. The sample has roughly 670,000 distinct CDR3 sequences, 19% seen once. Sequenced input: blood, either unsorted or a sorted T cell fraction (not recorded which). The receptor source for this set is a male donor with ankylosing spondylitis. The CDR3 runs from the conserved cysteine through the conserved F or W. The D gene is left open where the match is weak. Part of the rows lack a size; the others show once, few, many or a class for expanded clones.

D gene: NA; V gene: TRBV7-2; J gene: TRBJ2-7; clone size: NA; CDR3 DNA: TGTGCCAGCAGCTTAGAAACATTCCTACAGTACTTC; CDR3 protein: CASSLETFLQYF
D gene: NA; V gene: TRBV20-1; J gene: TRBJ2-7; clone size: few; CDR3 DNA: TGCAGTGCTAGAAAGGACAGCGGAGGCGAGCAGTACTTC; CDR3 protein: CSARKDSGGEQYF
D gene: TRBD1; V gene: TRBV7-2; J gene: TRBJ2-7; clone size: NA; CDR3 DNA: TGTGCCAGCAGCACCCGACAGGGGGCCCCCTACGAGCAGTACTTC; CDR3 protein: CASSTRQGAPYEQYF
D gene: NA; V gene: TRBV7-8; J gene: TRBJ2-1; clone size: few; CDR3 DNA: TGTGCCAGCAGCCCCCGGGACTCCTCCGTCAATGAGCAGTTCTTC; CDR3 protein: CASSPRDSSVNEQFF
D gene: NA; V gene: TRBV20-1; J gene: TRBJ2-7; clone size: few; CDR3 DNA: TGCAGTGCTAGCGGGTCTACCTCCTACGAGCAGTACTTC; CDR3 protein: CSASGSTSYEQYF
D gene: NA; V gene: TRBV29-1; J gene: TRBJ2-1; clone size: NA; CDR3 DNA: TGCAGCGTTATGCAGGGGACCAATGAGCAGTTCTTC; CDR3 protein: CSVMQGTNEQFF
D gene: NA; V gene: TRBV18; J gene: TRBJ1-3; clone size: once; CDR3 DNA: TGTGCCAGCTCACCCCAGGAGGGTTCTGGAAACACCATATATTTT; CDR3 protein: CASSPQEGSGNTIYF
D gene: NA; V gene: TRBV11-2; J gene: TRBJ1-2; clone size: NA; CDR3 DNA: TGTGCCAGCAGCTTAGGTCAGGTCTTTGGCTACACCTTC; CDR3 protein: CASSLGQVFGYTF
D gene: NA; V gene: TRBV7-2; J gene: TRBJ1-2; clone size: few; CDR3 DNA: TGTGCCAGCAGCTTACGGGCCTCTAACTATGGCTACACCTTC; CDR3 protein: CASSLRASNYGYTF
D gene: TRBD1; V gene: TRBV27; J gene: TRBJ2-1; clone size: few; CDR3 DNA: TGTGCCAGCAGTTTAAGGACAGGCTTGATGCTAGAGCAGTTCTTC; CDR3 protein: CASSLRTGLMLEQFF
D gene: TRBD1; V gene: TRBV5-1; J gene: TRBJ1-5; clone size: few; CDR3 DNA: TGCGCCAGCAGCGCTACAGGGGGGAGCAATCAGCCCCAGCATTTT; CDR3 protein: CASSATGGSNQPQHF
D gene: TRBD1; V gene: TRBV5-1; J gene: TRBJ2-5; clone size: few; CDR3 DNA: TGCGCCAGCAGCTTGTACTCCAGGGGGCTTCAAGAGACCCAGTACTTC; CDR3 protein: CASSLYSRGLQETQYF
D gene: NA; V gene: TRBV27; J gene: TRBJ1-1; clone size: NA; CDR3 DNA: TGTGCCAGCAGTTTAATCGGGGCCGCGGGACACACTGAAGCTTTCTTT; CDR3 protein: CASSLIGAAGHTEAFF
D gene: TRBD2; V gene: TRBV4-1; J gene: TRBJ2-7; clone size: NA; CDR3 DNA: TGCGCCAGCAGCCACACTAGCGGGGGGACCTACGAGCAGTACTTC; CDR3 protein: CASSHTSGGTYEQYF
D gene: NA; V gene: TRBV4-1; J gene: TRBJ2-7; clone size: NA; CDR3 DNA: TGCGCCAGCAGCCAAGAGGTGGGCAGGGGGGACGAGCAGTACTTC; CDR3 protein: CASSQEVGRGDEQYF
D gene: NA; V gene: TRBV5-1; J gene: TRBJ2-1; clone size: few; CDR3 DNA: TGCGCCAGCAGCGGCACCAGGGTTGGCATCAATGAGCAGTTCTTC; CDR3 protein: CASSGTRVGINEQFF
D gene: NA; V gene: TRBV18; J gene: TRBJ1-2; clone size: NA; CDR3 DNA: TGTGCCAGCTCACCGGTAGGGCTTGATGGCTACACCTTC; CDR3 protein: CASSPVGLDGYTF